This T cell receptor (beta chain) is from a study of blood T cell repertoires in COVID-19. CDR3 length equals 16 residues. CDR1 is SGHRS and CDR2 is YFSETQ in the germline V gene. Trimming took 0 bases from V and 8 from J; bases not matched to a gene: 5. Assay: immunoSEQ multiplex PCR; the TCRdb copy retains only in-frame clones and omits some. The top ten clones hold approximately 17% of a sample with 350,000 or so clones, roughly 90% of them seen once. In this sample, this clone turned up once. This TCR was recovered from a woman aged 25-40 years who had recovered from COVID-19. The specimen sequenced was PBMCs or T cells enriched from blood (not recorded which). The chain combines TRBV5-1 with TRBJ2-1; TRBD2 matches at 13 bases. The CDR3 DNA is TGCGCCAGCAGCTTGGGGACTAGCGGGAGTGACTATGAGCAGTTCTTC. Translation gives CASSLGTSGSDYEQFF.